This passage covers 10 T cell receptor beta chains from one sample sequenced in a study of T cell responses to AZD1222 COVID-19 vaccine. TCRdb keeps only in-frame clones here, not all; method: immunoSEQ multiplex PCR. The sample holds fewer than 120,000 clones, roughly nine tenths seen once. The source was peripheral blood, collected on day 0 of AZD1222 vaccination. These receptor sequences come from an adult in good health.

In this sample, this clone turned up a few times. The chain couples TRBV7-9 to TRBJ1-5; D not certain. The CDR3 length is 12 residues. The ends were cut back, 6 bases at V and 6 bases at J, with 9 bases in the middle. From germline, CDR1 is SEHNR and CDR2 FQNEAQ (reference sequence). In nucleotides, the CDR3 is TGTGCCAGCAGTTCCGTTTCTCAGCCCCAGCATTTT. Its protein is CASSSVSQPQHF.

The V gene is TRBV21-1, the J gene TRBJ2-6. TRBV21-1 is listed as a pseudogene. The CDR3 is made up of 10 amino acids. Here the CDR3 reads CASGANVLTF. The CDR3, as DNA: TGTGCGTCTGGGGCCAACGTCCTGACTTTC.

The chain couples TRBV28 to TRBJ1-5; D unclear. CDR3 length: 14 amino acids. Germline CDR1 reads MDHEN; CDR2 reads SYDVKM. Trimming stripped 5 bases from V and 0 bases from J, with 8 bases between. Written as DNA, the CDR3 is TGTGCCAGCAGTCAAGGGAATAGCAATCAGCCCCAGCATTTT. Translating gives CASSQGNSNQPQHF.

The chain has TRBV4-3 and TRBJ2-3, with TRBD2 identical over 10 bases. Germline CDR1 is LGHNA and CDR2 is YSLEER. Trimming removed 4 bases from V and 6 bases from J; junction bases left unmatched: 10. The CDR3 sequence is 16 residues long. CDR3 nucleotide sequence: TGCGCCAGCAGCCGCGTCTTTAGCGGGGGGATCGATACGCAGTATTTT. This sequence encodes CASSRVFSGGIDTQYF.

This sequence joins TRBV6-5 and TRBJ1-5; D is possibly TRBD1 (6 bases). V shed 2 bases and J shed 0 bases, with 8 bases lying between them. The CDR3 has 15 residues. The germline gives CDR1 MNHEY, CDR2 SVGAGI. CDR3 residues: CASSYRGHSNQPQHF. Here the CDR3 DNA reads TGTGCCAGCAGTTACAGGGGACATAGCAATCAGCCCCAGCATTTT.

The chain is built from TRBV7-8 and TRBJ1-1; D is possibly TRBD1 (5 bases). The CDR3 consists of 14 residues. V was shortened by 2 bases and J by 5 bases, with 12 bases between the two germline ends. In germline, CDR1 is SGHVS, CDR2 FQNEAQ. Here the CDR3 reads CASSLLGEGTEAFF. The CDR3 nucleotides read TGTGCCAGCAGCTTATTAGGGGAGGGAACTGAAGCTTTCTTT.

The chain links TRBV2 to TRBJ2-1; D remains unclear. The germline V gene encodes CDR1 SNHLY and CDR2 FYNNEI. Trimming shortened V by 6 bases and J by 4 bases, and 10 bases separated the two germline ends. The CDR3 is 13 residues long. DNA for the CDR3: TGTGCCAGCAGCTTTCAAGGTTACAATGAGCAGTTCTTC. Encoded protein: CASSFQGYNEQFF.

The chain joins TRBV14 to TRBJ2-7; TRBD2 aligns across 10 bases. The CDR3 length is 17 residues. The V gene's germline CDR1 is SGHDN and CDR2 FVKESK. V dropped 3 bases and J dropped 6; count of bases not matched to a gene: 14. The DNA for the CDR3 is TGTGCCAGCAGCCACCTTAGGGGGCTAGCGGGAGATTCCGAGCAGTACTTC. Its protein product is CASSHLRGLAGDSEQYF.

The rearrangement uses TRBV9 and TRBJ2-7; TRBD1 matches 9 bases. The germline V gene encodes CDR1 SGDLS and CDR2 YYNGEE. Losses at the gene ends were 4 bases for V and 6 bases for J; bases not matched to a gene: 11. The CDR3 runs 15 residues. The CDR3 sequence: CASSSQLQGAAEQYF. The CDR3 nucleotides read TGTGCCAGCAGCTCCCAATTACAGGGGGCGGCCGAGCAGTACTTC.

This chain joins TRBV28 and TRBJ1-2; 10 nucleotides align to TRBD1. CDR3 length: 17 residues. Germline V CDR1 and CDR2: MDHEN, SYDVKM. V trimming: 3 bases; J trimming: 4 bases; junction bases outside the gene matches: 11. This chain's CDR3 is CASSLGTGAIMGYGYTF. In DNA, the CDR3 is TGTGCCAGCAGTTTGGGGACAGGGGCCATAATGGGCTATGGCTACACCTTC.